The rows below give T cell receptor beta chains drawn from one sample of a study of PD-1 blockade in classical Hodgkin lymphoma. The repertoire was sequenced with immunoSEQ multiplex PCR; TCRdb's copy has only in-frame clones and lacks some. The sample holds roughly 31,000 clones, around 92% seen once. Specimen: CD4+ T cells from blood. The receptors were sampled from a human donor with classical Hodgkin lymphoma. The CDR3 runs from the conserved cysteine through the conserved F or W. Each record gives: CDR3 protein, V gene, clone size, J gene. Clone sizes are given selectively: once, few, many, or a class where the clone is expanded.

CASSVLDSGETQYF TRBV19 once TRBJ2-5
CASSLRADTQYF TRBV7-2 once TRBJ2-3
CASSLALGGSNQPQHF TRBV7-2 - TRBJ1-5
CASSRDFLSLGQYF TRBV7-6 - TRBJ2-3
CASRLMGSRGLYNEKLFF TRBV28 once TRBJ1-4
CASSQAGTAREQYF TRBV7-2 - TRBJ2-7
CASSEATGRAKNIQYF TRBV6-1 - TRBJ2-4
CASSPRGTVEETQYF TRBV5-1 - TRBJ2-5
CASGTSYNEQFF TRBV28 - TRBJ2-1
CASSSRQGAANEKLFF TRBV7-2 - TRBJ1-4
CASSSPPPKQATGYTF TRBV28 - TRBJ1-2
CASSPGQAMIMNTEAFF TRBV28 - TRBJ1-1
CASSEQSGREKLFF TRBV6-1 - TRBJ1-4
CASSYHGSLTEAFF TRBV6-5 - TRBJ1-1
CASSLDGGRGYEQYF TRBV7-2 - TRBJ2-7
CASSLSGGFGNTIYF TRBV5-1 - TRBJ1-3
CAMAGLANPTEQFF TRBV10-3 - TRBJ2-1
CASSLTRTANTEAFF TRBV6-5 - TRBJ1-1
CASGTSGRPGRHTQYF TRBV28 - TRBJ2-3
CASSFGGTGEGNEQFF TRBV7-2 - TRBJ2-1